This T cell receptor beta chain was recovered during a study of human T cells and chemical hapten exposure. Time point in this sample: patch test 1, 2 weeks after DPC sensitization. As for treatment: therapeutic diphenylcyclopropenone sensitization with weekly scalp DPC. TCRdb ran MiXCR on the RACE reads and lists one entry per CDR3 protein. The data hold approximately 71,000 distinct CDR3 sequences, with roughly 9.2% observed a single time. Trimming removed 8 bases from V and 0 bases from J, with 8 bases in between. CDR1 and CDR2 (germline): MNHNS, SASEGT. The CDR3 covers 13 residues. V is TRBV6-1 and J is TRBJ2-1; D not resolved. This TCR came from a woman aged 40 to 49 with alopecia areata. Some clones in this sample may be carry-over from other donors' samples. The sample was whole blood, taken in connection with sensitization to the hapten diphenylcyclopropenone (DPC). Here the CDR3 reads CASCTHSYNEQFF. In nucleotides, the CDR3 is TGTGCCAGCTGCACTCACTCCTACAATGAGCAGTTCTTC.